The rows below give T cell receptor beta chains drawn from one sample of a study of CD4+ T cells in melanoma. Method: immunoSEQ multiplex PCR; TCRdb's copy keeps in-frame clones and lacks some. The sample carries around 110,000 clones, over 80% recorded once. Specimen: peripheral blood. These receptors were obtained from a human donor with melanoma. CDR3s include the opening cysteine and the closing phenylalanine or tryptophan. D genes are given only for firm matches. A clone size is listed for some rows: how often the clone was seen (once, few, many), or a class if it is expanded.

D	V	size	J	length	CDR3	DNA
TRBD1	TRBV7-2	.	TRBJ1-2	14	CASSLSTGDYGYTF	TGTGCCAGCAGCCTCTCGACAGGGGACTATGGCTACACCTTC
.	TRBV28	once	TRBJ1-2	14	CASSSYDSIYGYTF	TGTGCCAGCAGTTCTTACGACAGTATCTATGGCTACACCTTC
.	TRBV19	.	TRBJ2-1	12	CATAWTTDEQFF	TGTGCCACCGCATGGACTACGGATGAGCAGTTCTTC
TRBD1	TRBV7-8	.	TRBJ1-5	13	CASSLQGEQPQHF	TGTGCCAGCAGCTTACAGGGGGAACAGCCCCAGCATTTT
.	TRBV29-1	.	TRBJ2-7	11	CSVLSSNEQYF	TGCAGCGTTCTAAGTTCGAACGAGCAGTACTTC
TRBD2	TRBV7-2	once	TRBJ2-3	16	CASSLGTSGAGDTQYF	TGTGCCAGCAGCTTAGGGACTAGCGGGGCCGGGGATACGCAGTATTTT
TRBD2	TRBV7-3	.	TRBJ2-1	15	CASSTSSGGYNEQFF	TGTGCCAGCAGCACCTCTAGCGGGGGATACAATGAGCAGTTCTTC
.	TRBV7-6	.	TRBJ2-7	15	CASRRSEGGTYEQYF	TGTGCCAGCAGACGGTCGGAGGGGGGCACCTACGAGCAGTACTTC
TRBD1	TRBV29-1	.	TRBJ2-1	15	CSVVRMGTGRYEQFF	TGCAGCGTTGTAAGGATGGGGACAGGGAGGTATGAGCAGTTCTTC
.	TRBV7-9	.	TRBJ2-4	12	CASSFPLDIQYF	TGTGCCAGCAGCTTCCCACTAGACATTCAGTACTTC
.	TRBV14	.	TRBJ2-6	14	CASSQFSGANVLTF	TGTGCCAGCAGCCAATTCTCTGGGGCCAACGTCCTGACTTTC
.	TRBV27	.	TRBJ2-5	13	CASSRGILETQYF	TGTGCCAGCAGCCGTGGGATACTAGAGACCCAGTACTTC
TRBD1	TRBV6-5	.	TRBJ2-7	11	CASSNTDREYF	TGTGCCAGCAGTAATACGGACAGGGAGTACTTC
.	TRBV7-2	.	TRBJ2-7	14	CASSLVAGSNEQYF	TGTGCCAGCAGCTTAGTTGCAGGGAGCAACGAGCAGTACTTC
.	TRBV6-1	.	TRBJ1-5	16	CASSENMGGGNQPQHF	TGTGCCAGCAGCGAAAACATGGGGGGAGGCAATCAGCCCCAGCATTTT
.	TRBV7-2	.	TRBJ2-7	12	CASSPRSYEQYF	TGTGCCAGCAGCCCTCGGTCCTACGAGCAGTACTTC
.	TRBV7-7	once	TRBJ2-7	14	CASSFRPGPYEQYF	TGTGCCAGCAGCTTCAGACCAGGGCCCTACGAGCAGTACTTC
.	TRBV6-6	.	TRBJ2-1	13	CASRGVGVSEQFF	TGTGCCAGCAGGGGGGTCGGGGTTAGTGAGCAGTTCTTC
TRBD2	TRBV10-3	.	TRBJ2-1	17	CAISEAPSSGAYNEQFF	TGTGCCATCAGTGAGGCCCCTAGCAGCGGGGCGTACAATGAGCAGTTCTTC
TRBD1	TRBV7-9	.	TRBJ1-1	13	CASIVGDSTEAFF	TGTGCCAGCATCGTAGGGGACAGCACTGAAGCTTTCTTT
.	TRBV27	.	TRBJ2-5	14	CASLGLGAGETQYF	TGTGCCAGCCTTGGCCTAGGGGCAGGGGAGACCCAGTACTTC
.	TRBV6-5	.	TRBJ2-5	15	CASSRTRGSLETQYF	TGTGCCAGCAGCCGTACCAGGGGCTCCTTGGAGACCCAGTACTTC
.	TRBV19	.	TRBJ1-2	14	CASSPSTVNYGYTF	TGTGCCAGTAGTCCCTCGACAGTGAACTATGGCTACACCTTC
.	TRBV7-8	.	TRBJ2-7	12	CASSLVRYEQYF	TGTGCCAGCAGCTTAGTGCGCTACGAGCAGTACTTC
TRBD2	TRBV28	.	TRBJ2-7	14	CASSFGGRFYEQYF	TGTGCCAGCAGTTTTGGCGGGAGGTTTTACGAGCAGTACTTC